A single sample gave rise to the 18 T cell receptor beta chains below, sequenced in a study of blood T cells in healthy people across ages. PCR was performed a second time for roughly 6 to 12 cycles using a sample-barcoded 5' primer and a J-beta primer mix. TCRdb re-analysed the 5' RACE reads in MiXCR, keeping a single row per CDR3 protein. The data contain 1.5 million to 2 million distinct CDR3 sequences, around 48% of them seen just once; the ten biggest clones take up roughly 2.1%. The sequenced sample was blood. These TCRs come from a woman between 35 and 50 years old in good health.

CDR3 residues: CSVERAYNEQYF. The CDR3 bases are TGCAGCGTTGAAAGGGCCTACAATGAGCAGTACTTC. The V and J genes are TRBV29-1 and TRBJ2-1; D gene uncertain. The end of the DNA aligns better with TRBJ2-7, so the J call may be wrong. There are 12 residues in the CDR3. Germline values: CDR1 SQVTM, CDR2 ANQGSEA.

This chain links TRBV5-1 with TRBJ2-7; 13 positions match TRBD2. Judging by the DNA end, TRBJ2-5 fits better; the J call may be wrong. There are 15 residues in the CDR3. Per germline, CDR1 SGHRS and CDR2 YFSETQ. Here the CDR3 DNA reads TGCGCCAGCGTGACTAGCGGGGGGCCTGCCGAGACCCAGTACTTC. Translated, it gives CASVTSGGPAETQYF.

The rearrangement uses TRBV10-3 and TRBJ2-7; TRBD1 matches 9 bases. The germline gives CDR1 ENHRY, CDR2 SYGVKD. CDR3 length: 13 residues. The junction had 8 bases not matched to a gene; V was cut back by 7 bases and J by 7 bases. CDR3 in amino acids: CAITGQGPGEQYF. For the CDR3, the DNA is TGTGCCATCACCGGACAGGGGCCGGGGGAGCAGTACTTC.

The V gene is TRBV11-3, the J gene TRBJ1-1; the D gene is possibly TRBD1 (5 bases). Germline V gene data show CDR1 as SGHNT and CDR2 as YENEEA. The CDR3 has 16 amino acids. V was trimmed by 1 base and J by 4 bases, leaving 16 bases between them. The CDR3 nucleotides read TGTGCCAGCAGCTTAGGTGGCGGGGAAAGGGGCACTGAAGCTTTCTTT. Translated: CASSLGGGERGTEAFF.

The J gene is TRBJ2-3, the V gene TRBV20-1, with D possibly TRBD2 on 6 matching bases. The CDR3 has 15 amino acids. From germline, CDR1 is DFQATT and CDR2 SNEGSKA (reference sequence). Between the trimmed V and J ends, which lost 2 bases and 1 base, there was a span of 13 bases. CDR3 sequence reads: CSARFAGIRTDTQYF. As DNA, the CDR3 is TGCAGTGCTAGATTTGCGGGGATTCGCACAGATACGCAGTATTTT.

This clonotype showed up just a few times. In nucleotides, the CDR3 is TGTGCCAGCAGCTTAGCTGGTGCTGGTTTCTACGAGCAGTACTTC. It yields the protein CASSLAGAGFYEQYF. The chain links TRBV7-9 to TRBJ2-7; D uncertain. There are 15 residues in the CDR3. Germline V gives CDR1 SEHNR, CDR2 FQNEAQ (reference sequence). V gave up 0 bases and J gave up 3 bases, with 12 bases separating them. Full variable domain (remainder filled in from reference TRBV7-9 and TRBJ2-7): DTGVSQNPRHKITKRGQNVTFRCDPISEHNRLYWYRQTLGQGPEFLTYFQNEAQLEKSRLLSDRFSAERPKGSFSTLEIQRTEQGDSAMYLCASSLAGAGFYEQYFGPGTRLTVT.

The chain couples TRBV4-3 to TRBJ2-1; D unresolved. CDR3 length equals 17 residues. The germline gives CDR1 LGHNA, CDR2 YSLEER. V gave up 0 bases and J gave up 0 bases, with 12 bases separating them. DNA of the CDR3: TGCGCCAGCAGCCAAGATGTCAGGCACATCTCCTACAATGAGCAGTTCTTC. It is translated as CASSQDVRHISYNEQFF.

The chain joins TRBV20-1 to TRBJ1-5; D remains ambiguous. Trimming cost V 5 bases and J 0 bases, with 14 bases left between them. Per the germline V gene, CDR1 is DFQATT and CDR2 is SNEGSKA (reference sequence). This CDR3 spans 15 amino acids. CDR3 protein: CSAPIERYSNQPQHF. For the CDR3, the DNA is TGCAGTGCTCCCATAGAGCGATATAGCAATCAGCCCCAGCATTTT.

This clonotype has just a few counts. The chain employs TRBV7-2 and TRBJ2-5, with unresolved D. The CDR3 spans 15 residues. Germline CDR1 is SGHTA and CDR2 is FQGNSA. The V gene lost 4 bases and the J gene lost 8 bases, with 20 bases spanning the gap. The CDR3: CASSSNRAVQGTQYF. CDR3 nucleotides: TGTGCCAGCAGCTCAAATCGGGCGGTCCAAGGAACCCAGTACTTC.

This chain links TRBV20-1 with TRBJ1-6, with D perhaps matching TRBD1 (6 bases). Germline CDR1 reads DFQATT; CDR2 reads SNEGSKA (reference sequence). The CDR3 runs 16 residues. V was shortened by 6 bases and J by 4 bases, with 19 bases between the two germline ends. The DNA of the CDR3 is TGCAGTGCCGGGACAACCGTAAATTTATATAATTCACCCCTCCACTTT. Protein sequence: CSAGTTVNLYNSPLHF.

The genes are TRBV6-5 and TRBJ2-7, with D perhaps TRBD1 (6 bases). The V end was cut by 0 bases, the J end by 5 bases, with 14 bases between. The CDR3 spans 15 residues. Per the germline V gene, CDR1 is MNHEY and CDR2 is SVGAGI. The CDR3 sequence is CASSYSGAGSDEQYF. The CDR3 nucleotides are TGTGCCAGCAGTTACTCGGGGGCAGGGTCGGACGAGCAGTACTTC.

The chain carries TRBV7-2 and TRBJ1-4, with TRBD1 matching over 7 bases. The CDR3 is made up of 14 amino acids. The V segment lost 5 bases and the J segment 4 bases; nucleotides outside the gene matches: 4. In germline, CDR1 is SGHTA, CDR2 FQGNSA. DNA for the CDR3: TGTGCCAGCAGCACAGGGGCTAGTAATGAAAAACTGTTTTTT. This gives the protein CASSTGASNEKLFF.

The CDR3 sequence: CASSQDPSGGAYTQYF. DNA for the CDR3: TGTGCCAGCAGCCAAGATCCCAGCGGGGGGGCTTATACGCAGTATTTT. The rearrangement joins TRBV4-2 to TRBJ2-3, with 10 bases matching TRBD2. Germline assignment: CDR1 LGHNA and CDR2 YNFKEQ. This CDR3 spans 16 amino acids. The V segment lost 0 bases and the J segment 7 bases; nucleotides outside the gene matches: 7.

The chain couples TRBV7-9 to TRBJ2-3, with 7 nucleotides matching TRBD1. V lost 4 bases to trimming and J lost 2 bases; unmatched junction nucleotides: 9. Germline V CDR1 and CDR2: SEHNR, FQNEAQ (reference sequence). The CDR3 is 16 amino acids. The CDR3 DNA sequence: TGTGCCAGCAGCTCAAACAGGGGTACGGCCACAGATACGCAGTATTTT. The encoded protein is CASSSNRGTATDTQYF.

V and J are TRBV7-9 and TRBJ1-2, with a weak D call TRBD1 (6 bases). V gave up 1 base and J gave up 1 base, with 10 bases separating them. CDR1 is SEHNR, CDR2 FQNEAQ, per germline (reference sequence). The CDR3 spans 15 residues. CDR3 amino acids: CASSLGDRHNYGYTF. In DNA form, the CDR3 reads TGTGCCAGCAGCTTAGGCGACAGGCATAACTATGGCTACACCTTC.

The chain recombines TRBV20-1 with TRBJ1-2; D is unresolved. V lost 3 bases and J lost 5, with 10 bases in between. The CDR3 has 12 residues. Germline V gives CDR1 DFQATT, CDR2 SNEGSKA (reference sequence). The CDR3 DNA sequence: TGCAGTGCTAGTCGGGCTACGTATGGCTACACCTTC. It encodes CSASRATYGYTF.

This clonotype was detected only once. The rearrangement uses TRBV28 and TRBJ1-5; 8 bases line up with TRBD1. CDR1 is MDHEN and CDR2 is SYDVKM in the germline V gene. V trimming: 6 bases; J trimming: 7 bases; junction bases outside the gene matches: 11. This CDR3 spans 15 amino acids. CDR3 bases: TGTGCCAGCAGCCCGCGGGGACAGGCGCGACAGCCCCAGCATTTT. As protein: CASSPRGQARQPQHF.

This clonotype was counted only a few times. The V and J genes are TRBV29-1 and TRBJ1-2, with D tentatively TRBD1 (5 bases). Germline lookup yields CDR1 SQVTM and CDR2 ANQGSEA. This CDR3 has 14 amino acids. Trimming took 3 bases from V and 2 from J, leaving 13 bases between them. The CDR3 sequence: CSVDSGAPNYGYTF. CDR3 nucleotide sequence: TGCAGCGTTGATAGCGGGGCCCCCAACTATGGCTACACCTTC.